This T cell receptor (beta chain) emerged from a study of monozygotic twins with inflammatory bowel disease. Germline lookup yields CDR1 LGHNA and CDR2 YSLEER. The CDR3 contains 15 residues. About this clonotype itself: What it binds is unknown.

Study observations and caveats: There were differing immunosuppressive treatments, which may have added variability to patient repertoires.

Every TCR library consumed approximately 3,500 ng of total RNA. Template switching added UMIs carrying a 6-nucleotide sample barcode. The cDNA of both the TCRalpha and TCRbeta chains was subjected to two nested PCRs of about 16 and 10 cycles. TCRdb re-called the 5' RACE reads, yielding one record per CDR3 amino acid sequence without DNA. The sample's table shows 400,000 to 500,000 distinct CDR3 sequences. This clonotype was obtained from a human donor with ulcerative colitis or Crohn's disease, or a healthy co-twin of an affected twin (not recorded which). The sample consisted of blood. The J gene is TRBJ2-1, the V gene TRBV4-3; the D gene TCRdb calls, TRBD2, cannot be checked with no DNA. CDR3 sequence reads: CASSQVGAGVSEQFF.